Listed here are 26 T cell receptor beta chains from one sample, sequenced in a study of cytomegalovirus exposure and HLA in healthy donors. The study ran its PCR with 60 Vbeta and 13 Jbeta primers. Sequenced by immunoSEQ multiplex PCR; TCRdb stores in-frame clones only, minus some. Here the sample spans roughly 150,000 clones, roughly 77% being singletons. Sequenced input: PBMCs. These receptors came from a man aged 18 to 35 in good health and CMV-seropositive.

The chain recombines TRBV27 with TRBJ2-5, with TRBD2 matching over 9 bases. The germline CDR1 and CDR2 sequences are MNHEY and SMNVEV (reference sequence). This CDR3 has 17 amino acids. Unmatched junction bases numbered 9, after V lost 2 bases and J lost 2 bases. The CDR3 reads CASSLGFPSGDQETQYF. The CDR3 nucleotides are TGTGCCAGCAGTTTAGGGTTTCCTAGCGGGGATCAAGAGACCCAGTACTTC.

The chain links TRBV7-2 to TRBJ2-1; TRBD2 might be the D (6 bases). Germline values: CDR1 SGHTA, CDR2 FQGNSA. The CDR3 consists of 14 residues. The V gene lost 5 bases and the J gene lost 4 bases, with 12 bases spanning the gap. The CDR3 DNA follows: TGTGCCAGCAGCCAAACGGCGGGATACAATGAGCAGTTCTTC. Protein: CASSQTAGYNEQFF.

This rearrangement joins TRBV28 to TRBJ2-3; 9 bases map to TRBD2. The junction had 13 bases not matched to a gene; V was cut back by 8 bases and J by 1 base. The CDR3 has 17 amino acids. CDR1 MDHEN and CDR2 SYDVKM come from the germline V gene. The CDR3 DNA reads as TGTGCCAGCGCGGGAGTAGCGGGAGTGATAGGCACAGATACGCAGTATTTT. Its protein product is CASAGVAGVIGTDTQYF.

V and J are TRBV5-6 and TRBJ2-7; TRBD2 is a possible D gene (5 bases). Trimming cost V 0 bases and J 5 bases, with 6 bases left between them. Per the germline V gene, CDR1 is SGHDT and CDR2 is YYEEEE. This CDR3 region has 12 residues. DNA for the CDR3: TGTGCCAGCAGCTTGGTCGGGGACGAGCAGTACTTC. Its protein product is CASSLVGDEQYF.

The chain carries TRBV7-6 and TRBJ2-7, with D possibly matching TRBD1 (6 bases). This CDR3 has 16 residues. Germline assignment: CDR1 SGHVS and CDR2 FNYEAQ. Trimming shortened V by 4 bases and J by 2 bases, and 18 bases separated the two germline ends. The CDR3 is CASSSNRDKGAYEQYF. The CDR3 DNA reads as TGTGCCAGCAGCTCGAACCGGGACAAGGGCGCCTACGAGCAGTACTTC.

This rearrangement joins TRBV4-1 to TRBJ1-1, with D uncertain. Germline CDR1 MGHRA, CDR2 YSYEKL. The V end was cut by 0 bases, the J end by 0 bases, with 11 bases between. The CDR3 length is 16 residues. The DNA for the CDR3 is TGCGCCAGCAGCCAAGAAACGACACTCATGAACACTGAAGCTTTCTTT. Translation gives CASSQETTLMNTEAFF.

V gene TRBV7-9 combines with J gene TRBJ2-7, with 7 bases fitting TRBD1. This CDR3 has 15 amino acids. Germline values: CDR1 SEHNR, CDR2 FQNEAQ (reference sequence). V lost 1 base to trimming and J lost 4 bases; unmatched junction nucleotides: 7. This chain's CDR3 is CASSLVGTRGYEQYF. The CDR3 bases are TGTGCCAGCAGCTTAGTAGGTACCAGGGGGTACGAGCAGTACTTC.

This sequence joins TRBV27 and TRBJ1-2, with 10 bases matching TRBD1. Germline V lookup: CDR1 MNHEY, CDR2 SMNVEV (reference sequence). The V gene end was trimmed by 8 bases and the J gene end by 5 bases; junction bases not matched to a gene: 17. CDR3 length: 17 amino acids. CDR3 DNA: TGTGCCAGCGGGACCCGGGACAGGGGTAGAATTATGTATGGCTACACCTTC. Translation: CASGTRDRGRIMYGYTF.

Points on this clone: This CDR3 is also generated by other DNA sequences in the sample. The rearrangement uses TRBV9 and TRBJ2-7; D is ambiguous. The V end lost 3 bases, the J end lost 1 base, and 8 bases lay between the germline ends. The CDR3 runs to 13 residues. CDR1 and CDR2 (germline): SGDLS, YYNGEE. The CDR3 reads CASSAGPSYEQYF. In DNA form, the CDR3 reads TGTGCCAGCAGCGCAGGTCCATCCTACGAGCAGTACTTC.

The chain carries TRBV5-1 and TRBJ2-1, with 10 bases that match TRBD2. CDR1 is SGHRS, CDR2 YFSETQ, per germline. Trimming cost V 1 base and J 12 bases; bases outside gene matches: 10. The CDR3 runs to 15 residues. The CDR3 reads CASSLTLAGTYGQFF. CDR3 coding DNA: TGCGCCAGCAGCTTGACACTAGCGGGGACGTACGGGCAGTTCTTC. Full variable domain (outside the CDR3, taken from reference TRBV5-1 and TRBJ2-1): KAGVTQTPRYLIKTRGQQVTLSCSPISGHRSVSWYQQTPGQGLQFLFEYFSETQRNKGNFPGRFSGRQFSNSRSEMNVSTLELGDSALYLCASSLTLAGTYGQFFGPGTRLTVL.

The genes are TRBV9 and TRBJ2-3, with 11 bases that match TRBD2. This CDR3 is 16 amino acids long. V lost 3 bases to trimming and J lost 2 bases; unmatched junction nucleotides: 5. The germline V gene encodes CDR1 SGDLS and CDR2 YYNGEE. CDR3 protein: CASSALAGAFTDTQYF. DNA for the CDR3: TGTGCCAGCAGCGCACTAGCGGGAGCGTTCACAGATACGCAGTATTTT.

In its sample, this clone was seen a few times. The chain combines TRBV7-9 with TRBJ1-4; TRBD1 is a possible D gene (6 bases). The CDR3 totals 15 residues. Trimming pared 5 bases from V and 0 bases from J, leaving 10 bases between. CDR1 is SEHNR, CDR2 FQNEAQ, per germline (reference sequence). CDR3: CASSTWTATNEKLFF. The DNA of the CDR3 is TGTGCCAGCAGCACATGGACAGCAACTAATGAAAAACTGTTTTTT.

The CDR3 region is CASSSRQSRQFF. CDR3 sequence (DNA): TGTGCCAGCAGCTCCCGACAATCACGGCAGTTCTTC. The chain couples TRBV7-2 to TRBJ2-1, with D unresolved. Germline V gene data show CDR1 as SGHTA and CDR2 as FQGNSA. Deletions cut 4 bases from V and 12 bases from J, with 13 bases between. The CDR3 totals 12 residues. The variable domain in full, with the rest retrieved from reference TRBV7-2 and TRBJ2-1, is GAGVSQSPSNKVTEKGKDVELRCDPISGHTALYWYRQSLGQGLEFLIYFQGNSAPDKSGLPSDRFSAERTGGSVSTLTIQRTQQEDSAVYLCASSSRQSRQFFGPGTRLTVL.

This rearrangement joins TRBV4-2 to TRBJ2-3; TRBD1 matches 10 bases. The germline V gene encodes CDR1 LGHNA and CDR2 YNFKEQ. V lost 1 base to trimming and J lost 0 bases; unmatched junction nucleotides: 7. The CDR3 spans 18 residues. The CDR3 nucleotides read TGTGCCAGCAGCCAAGGGACAGGGGGAGTTTCTAGCACAGATACGCAGTATTTT. As protein: CASSQGTGGVSSTDTQYF.

This clone has only a few counts. The rearrangement uses TRBV7-2 and TRBJ1-5; TRBD1 is a possible D gene (6 bases). Looked up from germline, CDR1 is SGHTA and CDR2 is FQGNSA. Trimming pared 1 base from V and 9 bases from J, leaving 10 bases between. CDR3 length: 13 residues. The CDR3 loop reads CASSLGEGGPQHF. The CDR3, as DNA: TGTGCCAGCAGCTTAGGGGAGGGGGGGCCCCAGCATTTT.

The chain uses TRBV5-1 and TRBJ2-7; 8 positions match TRBD1. Germline-derived CDR1 and CDR2 are SGHRS and YFSETQ. This CDR3 has 14 residues. With 2 bases clipped from V and 6 bases from J, the junction kept 7 bases outside the gene matches. CDR3 amino acids: CASSLNSQGGEQYF. As DNA, the CDR3 is TGCGCCAGCAGCTTAAATTCACAGGGGGGCGAGCAGTACTTC.

The genes are TRBV5-1 and TRBJ1-5; 7 bases fit TRBD1. The CDR3 length is 13 residues. V lost 7 bases to trimming and J lost 4 bases; unmatched junction nucleotides: 5. The germline CDR1 and CDR2 sequences are SGHRS and YFSETQ. This CDR3 is CASGTVPNQPQHF. The CDR3 DNA is TGCGCCAGCGGGACAGTGCCAAATCAGCCCCAGCATTTT.

V and J are TRBV2 and TRBJ2-2, with 7 positions matching TRBD1. The CDR3 spans 15 residues. Germline V gene data show CDR1 as SNHLY and CDR2 as FYNNEI. Germline trimming cut 3 bases from V and 6 bases from J; bases unmatched to any gene: 7. CDR3 sequence: CASSDDRVFAGELFF. CDR3 nucleotides: TGTGCCAGCAGTGACGACAGGGTGTTCGCCGGGGAGCTGTTTTTT. The full variable domain, in which reference TRBV2 and TRBJ2-2 provide the parts outside the CDR3, is EPEVTQTPSHQVTQMGQEVILRCVPISNHLYFYWYRQILGQKVEFLVSFYNNEISEKSEIFDDQFSVERPDGSNFTLKIRSTKLEDSAMYFCASSDDRVFAGELFFGEGSRLTVL.

The chain joins TRBV28 to TRBJ1-2; TRBD1 aligns across 9 bases. The CDR3 contains 17 residues. CDR1 and CDR2 from the germline V gene are MDHEN and SYDVKM. Trimming cost V 4 bases and J 1 base; bases outside gene matches: 10. The CDR3 nucleotides are TGTGCCAGCAGTTCTCCAGGGACAGGGAATAATAACTATGGCTACACCTTC. Translating it yields CASSSPGTGNNNYGYTF.

The chain has TRBV7-2 and TRBJ2-5; a weak D match, TRBD2 (5 bases). CDR1 SGHTA and CDR2 FQGNSA come from the germline V gene. The germline V and J ends were trimmed by 6 bases and 4 bases, with 12 bases remaining between them. This CDR3 region has 13 residues. CDR3 sequence: CASSRPGRETQYF. DNA of the CDR3: TGTGCCAGCAGTCGGCCGGGAAGAGAGACCCAGTACTTC.

This chain uses TRBV5-5 with TRBJ2-7; D is unclear. Germline V gives CDR1 SGHKS, CDR2 YYEKEE (reference sequence). V lost 0 bases and J lost 2, with 6 bases in between. The CDR3 covers 13 residues. The CDR3, as DNA: TGTGCCAGCAGCTTGGGCATAGCCTACGAGCAGTACTTC. It is translated as CASSLGIAYEQYF.

J is TRBJ2-7 and V is TRBV6-1; D gene uncertain. V shed 5 bases and J shed 0 bases, with 8 bases lying between them. The CDR3 contains 13 residues. Germline CDR1 and CDR2: MNHNS and SASEGT. CDR3 in amino acids: CASSSPGSYEQYF. The CDR3 DNA sequence: TGTGCCAGCAGTTCTCCAGGCTCCTACGAGCAGTACTTC.

This rearrangement joins TRBV9 to TRBJ2-7; 8 positions agree with TRBD1. Trimming cost V 4 bases and J 6 bases; bases outside gene matches: 9. The CDR3 has 14 residues. Germline CDR1 SGDLS, CDR2 YYNGEE. For the CDR3, the DNA is TGTGCCAGCAGCATAGAGGACAGGGCGGGCGAGCAGTACTTC. Protein: CASSIEDRAGEQYF. The full variable domain, rest sourced from reference TRBV9 and TRBJ2-7, is DSGVTQTPKHLITATGQRVTLRCSPRSGDLSVYWYQQSLDQGLQFLIQYYNGEERAKGNILERFSAQQFPDLHSELNLSSLELGDSALYFCASSIEDRAGEQYFGPGTRLTVT.

The chain links TRBV5-1 to TRBJ2-5; 7 nucleotides match TRBD1. Losses at the gene ends were 7 bases for V and 4 bases for J; bases not matched to a gene: 10. The CDR3 runs to 14 residues. Germline V gene sequence: CDR1 SGHRS, CDR2 YFSETQ. CDR3 loop: CASSNQQGRETQYF. CDR3 coding DNA: TGCGCCAGCTCTAACCAACAGGGGAGAGAGACCCAGTACTTC.

This rearrangement joins TRBV6-1 to TRBJ1-1, with D possibly being TRBD1 (6 bases). V dropped 0 bases and J dropped 11 bases, with 16 bases sitting between them. The CDR3 spans 14 residues. Germline V gene sequence: CDR1 MNHNS, CDR2 SASEGT. The DNA for the CDR3 is TGTGCCAGCAGTGAAGCCTACCAGGGGCTCGGGGCTTTCTTT. It encodes CASSEAYQGLGAFF.

The chain links TRBV29-1 to TRBJ2-3; TRBD2 aligns across 10 bases. In germline, CDR1 is SQVTM, CDR2 ANQGSEA. V was pared by 7 bases and J by 4 bases, with 11 bases of the junction left unmatched. CDR3 length: 15 residues. CDR3 residues: CSAVATSGDPDTQYF. The CDR3 DNA follows: TGCAGCGCGGTGGCAACTAGCGGGGATCCAGATACGCAGTATTTT.